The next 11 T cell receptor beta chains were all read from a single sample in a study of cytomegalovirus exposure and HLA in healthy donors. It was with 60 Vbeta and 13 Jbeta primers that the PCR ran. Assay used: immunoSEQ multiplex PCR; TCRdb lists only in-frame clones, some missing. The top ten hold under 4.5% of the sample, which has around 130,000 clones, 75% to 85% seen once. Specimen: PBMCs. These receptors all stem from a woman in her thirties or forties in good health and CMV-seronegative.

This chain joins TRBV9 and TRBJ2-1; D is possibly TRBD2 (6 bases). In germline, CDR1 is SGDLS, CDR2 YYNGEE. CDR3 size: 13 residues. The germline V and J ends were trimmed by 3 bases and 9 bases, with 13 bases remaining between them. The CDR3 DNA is TGTGCCAGCAGCGCCGACTGGGGAGGTGAGCAGTTCTTC. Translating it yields CASSADWGGEQFF.

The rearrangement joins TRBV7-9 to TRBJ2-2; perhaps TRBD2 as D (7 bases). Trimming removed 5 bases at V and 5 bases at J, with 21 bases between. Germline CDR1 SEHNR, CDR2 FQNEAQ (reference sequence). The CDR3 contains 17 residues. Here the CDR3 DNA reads TGTGCCAGCAGCCCCCTCAAGGGGGAGGGAAAAACCGGGGAGCTGTTTTTT. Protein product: CASSPLKGEGKTGELFF.

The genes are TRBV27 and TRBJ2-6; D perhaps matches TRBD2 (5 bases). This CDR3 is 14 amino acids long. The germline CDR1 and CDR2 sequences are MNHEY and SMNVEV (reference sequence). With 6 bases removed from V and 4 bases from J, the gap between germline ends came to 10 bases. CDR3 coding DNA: TGTGCCAGCAGGGGAGTCCTCGGGGCCAACGTCCTGACTTTC. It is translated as CASRGVLGANVLTF.

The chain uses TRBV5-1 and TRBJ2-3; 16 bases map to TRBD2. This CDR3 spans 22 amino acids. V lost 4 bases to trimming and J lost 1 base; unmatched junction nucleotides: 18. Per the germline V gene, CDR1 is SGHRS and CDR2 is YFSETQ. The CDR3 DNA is TGCGCCAGCAGCGGGGGGACTAGCGGGAGGGCCCTCTCCCCTTTGGGCACAGATACGCAGTATTTT. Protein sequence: CASSGGTSGRALSPLGTDTQYF.

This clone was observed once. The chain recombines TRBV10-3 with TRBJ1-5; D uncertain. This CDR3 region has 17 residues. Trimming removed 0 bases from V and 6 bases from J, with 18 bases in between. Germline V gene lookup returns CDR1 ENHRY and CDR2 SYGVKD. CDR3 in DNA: TGTGCCATCAGTGAGTCCATTTCGCGGGGATGGTCTCAGCCCCAGCATTTT. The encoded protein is CAISESISRGWSQPQHF.

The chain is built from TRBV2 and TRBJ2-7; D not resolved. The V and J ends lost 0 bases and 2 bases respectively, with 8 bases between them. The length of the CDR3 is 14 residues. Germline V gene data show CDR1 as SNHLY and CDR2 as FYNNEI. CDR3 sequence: CASSEAPGTYEQYF. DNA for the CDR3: TGTGCCAGCAGTGAAGCGCCAGGCACCTACGAGCAGTACTTC.

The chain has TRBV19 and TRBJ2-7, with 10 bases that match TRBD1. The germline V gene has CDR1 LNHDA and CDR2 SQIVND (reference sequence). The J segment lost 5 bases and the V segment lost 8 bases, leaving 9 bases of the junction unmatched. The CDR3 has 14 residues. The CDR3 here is CASAGTGAGHEQYF. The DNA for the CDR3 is TGTGCCAGTGCCGGGACAGGGGCAGGGCACGAGCAGTACTTC.

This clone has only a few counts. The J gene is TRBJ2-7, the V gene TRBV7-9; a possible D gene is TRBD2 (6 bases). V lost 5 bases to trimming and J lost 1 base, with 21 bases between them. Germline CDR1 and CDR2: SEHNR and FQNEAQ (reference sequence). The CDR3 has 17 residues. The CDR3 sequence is CASSPPGPGGLSYEQYF. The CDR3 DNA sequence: TGTGCCAGCAGCCCCCCCGGGCCCGGGGGTTTGTCCTACGAGCAGTACTTC.

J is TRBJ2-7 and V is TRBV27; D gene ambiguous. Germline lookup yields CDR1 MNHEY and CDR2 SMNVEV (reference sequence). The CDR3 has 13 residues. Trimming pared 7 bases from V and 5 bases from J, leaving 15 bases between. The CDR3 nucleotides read TGTGCCAGCAAACCCCTCCCCGCGGACGAGCAGTACTTC. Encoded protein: CASKPLPADEQYF.

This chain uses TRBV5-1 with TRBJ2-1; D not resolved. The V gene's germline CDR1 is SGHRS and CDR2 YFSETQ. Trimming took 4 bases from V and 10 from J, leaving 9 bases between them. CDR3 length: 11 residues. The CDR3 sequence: CASSLGSEQFF. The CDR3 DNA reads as TGCGCCAGCAGCCTCGGGTCCGAGCAGTTCTTC.

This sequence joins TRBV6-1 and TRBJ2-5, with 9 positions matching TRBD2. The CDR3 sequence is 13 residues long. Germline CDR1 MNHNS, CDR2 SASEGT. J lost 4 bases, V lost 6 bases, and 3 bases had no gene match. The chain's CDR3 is CASSGSGRETQYF. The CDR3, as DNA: TGTGCCAGCAGCGGTAGCGGGAGAGAGACCCAGTACTTC.